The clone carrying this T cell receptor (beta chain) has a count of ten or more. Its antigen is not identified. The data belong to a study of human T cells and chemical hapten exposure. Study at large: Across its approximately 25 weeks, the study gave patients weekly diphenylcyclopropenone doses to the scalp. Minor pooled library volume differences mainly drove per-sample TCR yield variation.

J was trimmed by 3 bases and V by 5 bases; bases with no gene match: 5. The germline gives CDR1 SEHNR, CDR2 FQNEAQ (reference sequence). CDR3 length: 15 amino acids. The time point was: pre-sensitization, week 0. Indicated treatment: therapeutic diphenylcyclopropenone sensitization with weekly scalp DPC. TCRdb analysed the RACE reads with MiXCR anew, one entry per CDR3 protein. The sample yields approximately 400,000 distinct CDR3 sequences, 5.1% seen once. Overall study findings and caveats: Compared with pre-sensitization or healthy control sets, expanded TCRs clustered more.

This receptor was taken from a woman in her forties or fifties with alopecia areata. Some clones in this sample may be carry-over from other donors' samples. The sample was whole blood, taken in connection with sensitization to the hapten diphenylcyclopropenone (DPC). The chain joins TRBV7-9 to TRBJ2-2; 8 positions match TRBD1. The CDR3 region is CASSPSTGDTGELFF. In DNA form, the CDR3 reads TGTGCCAGCAGCCCCTCGACAGGGGACACCGGGGAGCTGTTTTTT.